A selection of T cell receptor beta chains follows, all from one sample in a study of shared clonotypes between healthy human individuals. Produced via immunoSEQ multiplex PCR; TCRdb's table is partial and in-frame only. This table has 2.3 million or so clones, more than 80% appearing once. Sequences were obtained from naive CD4+ T cells from PBMCs. Receptors were obtained from a young man in good health. Some clones in this sample may be carry-over from other donors' samples. Both conserved end residues are part of each CDR3. D genes are given only for firm matches. A clone size is listed for some rows: how often the clone was seen (once, few, many), or a class if it is expanded.

d_call	v_call	clone_size	j_call	cdr3_nt	cdr3_aa
-	TRBV18	-	TRBJ2-7	TGTGCCAGCTCACCCGGGACGGAGGACTACTACGAGCAGTACTTC	CASSPGTEDYYEQYF
-	TRBV5-5	-	TRBJ1-3	TGTGCCAGCAGCTTGGGGGCGGATTTGGCGGGAAACACCATATATTTT	CASSLGADLAGNTIYF
-	TRBV5-1	-	TRBJ2-7	TGCGCCAGCAGCTCCGGGGATCGCGAGCAGTACTTC	CASSSGDREQYF
-	TRBV10-3	-	TRBJ1-2	TGTGCCATCAGCAAGGAGGGTGGCTACACCTTC	CAISKEGGYTF
-	TRBV7-3	-	TRBJ2-3	TGTGCCAGCAGCTTAGGGCTAGGGCACACAGATACGCAGTATTTT	CASSLGLGHTDTQYF
TRBD2	TRBV11-2	-	TRBJ2-3	TGTGCCAGCAGCCTACGGACTAGCATAATTGATACGCAGTATTTT	CASSLRTSIIDTQYF
TRBD1	TRBV5-1	-	TRBJ2-7	TGCGCCAGCAGCCAACAAGGACAGGGGGCTTCTTACGAGCAGTACTTC	CASSQQGQGASYEQYF
TRBD2	TRBV5-4	-	TRBJ2-1	TGTGCCAGCAGCTCGGGACTAGCGGCCTTCGTTGGCTACAATGAGCAGTTCTTC	CASSSGLAAFVGYNEQFF
-	TRBV4-1	-	TRBJ1-5	TGCGCCAGCAGCCAAGGGGGGCGGAATCAGCCCCAGCATTTT	CASSQGGRNQPQHF
-	TRBV10-3	-	TRBJ2-5	TGTGCCATCAGTGGGGGTGAGACCCAGTACTTC	CAISGGETQYF
-	TRBV11-2	-	TRBJ2-3	TGTGCCAGCAGCCCTGCCCTGAGCACAGATACGCAGTATTTT	CASSPALSTDTQYF
TRBD1	TRBV7-2	-	TRBJ2-7	TGTGCCAGCAGCCGAGGGACAGGGGTTCTTCCCGAGCAGTACTTC	CASSRGTGVLPEQYF
-	TRBV28	-	TRBJ2-1	TGTGCCAGCAGCCTAACAGGGCCCCATGAGCAGTTCTTC	CASSLTGPHEQFF
-	TRBV5-1	-	TRBJ2-7	TGCGCCAGCAGCTTGGTCCGGTCCTCGACCCCCTACGAGCAGTACTTC	CASSLVRSSTPYEQYF
TRBD2	TRBV6-1	-	TRBJ2-2	TGTGCCAGCAGTGAATGGGCGGGAGCGAACACCGGGGAGCTGTTTTTT	CASSEWAGANTGELFF
-	TRBV5-5	-	TRBJ2-7	TGTGCCAGCAGCCCGGGGGTGGGCTCCTACGAGCAGTACTTC	CASSPGVGSYEQYF
-	TRBV6-5	-	TRBJ1-2	TGTGCCAGCAGTTACCCTGGCAGCGGGGGCTACACCTTC	CASSYPGSGGYTF
-	TRBV7-8	-	TRBJ1-2	TGTGCCAGCAGCGCCCAACAGGGAGCCAACTATGGCTACACCTTC	CASSAQQGANYGYTF
-	TRBV18	-	TRBJ1-2	TGTGCCAGCTCACCCAGAATGGATTATTATGGCTACACCTTC	CASSPRMDYYGYTF
-	TRBV7-3	-	TRBJ2-7	TGTGCCAGCAGCCTTGCCAGGGAGGACGAGCAGTACTTC	CASSLAREDEQYF
-	TRBV28	-	TRBJ2-7	TGTGCCAGCAGTGCACCCGATCGCGGGGAATTGCACTTC	CASSAPDRGELHF
-	TRBV5-1	-	TRBJ1-1	TGCGCCAGCAGCTTGAGGGCAGGGGTAGGGACTGAAGCTTTCTTT	CASSLRAGVGTEAFF
TRBD1	TRBV27	-	TRBJ2-7	TGTGCCAGCAGTTTATATTGGGACAGGGGTGGTTGGTACTTC	CASSLYWDRGGWYF
TRBD1	TRBV9	once	TRBJ2-7	TGTGCCAGCAGCGTAGCCCCCGGGACAGGGACCTACGAGCAGTACTTC	CASSVAPGTGTYEQYF
TRBD1	TRBV29-1	-	TRBJ1-1	TGCAGCGTTGAAGGGACAGGGGGCCAGAACACTGAAGCTTTCTTT	CSVEGTGGQNTEAFF
-	TRBV27	few	TRBJ1-5	TGTGCCAGCAGGATCAATCAGCCCCAGCATTTT	CASRINQPQHF
-	TRBV19	-	TRBJ2-5	TGTGCCAGTAGACCATTCGGAGGGGGAGGTTTGGAGACCCAGTACTTC	CASRPFGGGGLETQYF
-	TRBV23-1	-	TRBJ1-5	TGCGCCAGCAGTCAACCGTTTCAGCCCCAGCATTTT	CASSQPFQPQHF
-	TRBV4-2	-	TRBJ1-1	TGTGCCAGCAGCCAAGGGAGAACAGGGTCGGACACTGAAGCTTTCTTT	CASSQGRTGSDTEAFF
TRBD1	TRBV4-2	once	TRBJ2-3	TGTGCCAGCAGCCAAGGGTGGGACAGGGGAAGCACAGATACGCAGTATTTT	CASSQGWDRGSTDTQYF
TRBD2	TRBV15	-	TRBJ2-5	TGTGCCACCAGCAGAGATCAGGGAGGGGAGACCCAGTACTTC	CATSRDQGGETQYF
-	TRBV6-6	-	TRBJ2-5	TGTGCCAGCAGAAGGGCCGGAAGAGGCCAAGAGACCCAGTACTTC	CASRRAGRGQETQYF
TRBD2	TRBV28	-	TRBJ2-7	TGTGCCAGCAGTTCTATTGGTAGCGGGAGCTCCTACGAGCAGTACTTC	CASSSIGSGSSYEQYF
-	TRBV5-4	-	TRBJ2-3	TGTGCCAGCAGCTTCATGAGCGGAACTCGCACAGATACGCAGTATTTT	CASSFMSGTRTDTQYF
TRBD2	TRBV9	-	TRBJ2-2	TGTGCCAGCAGCGTAGTGCTAGCGGACACCGGGGAGCTGTTTTTT	CASSVVLADTGELFF
-	TRBV18	-	TRBJ2-7	TGTGCCAGCTCACCACCCCGGGCTATACAGGACGAGCAGTACTTC	CASSPPRAIQDEQYF
TRBD2	TRBV7-2	-	TRBJ2-1	TGTGCCAGCAGCTTAGTCCCCCAGGGACTAGCGGGCGACCCTGAGTTCTTC	CASSLVPQGLAGDPEFF